These T cell receptor beta chains were read from a single sample in a study of blood T cell repertoires in COVID-19. Using immunoSEQ multiplex PCR, the repertoire was profiled, and TCRdb retains in-frame clones only, with some absent. Here the sample spans about 400,000 clones, 70% to 90% being singletons. The specimen was peripheral blood. These receptor sequences come from a human donor in a cohort sampled during active COVID-19. The CDR3 runs from the conserved cysteine through the conserved F or W. The D gene is left open where the match is weak.

v_gene,j_gene,d_gene,CDR3aa
TRBV30,TRBJ2-7,NA,CAWSVNQGYEQYF
TRBV11-2,TRBJ2-4,TRBD1,CASSLTGGANIQYF
TRBV19,TRBJ1-1,TRBD1,CASSRGGWNTEAFF
TRBV30,TRBJ1-6,TRBD1,CAWSGQGNLYNSPLHF
TRBV12-1,TRBJ2-3,NA,CASSLLAGNTDTQYF
TRBV7-3,TRBJ2-3,TRBD1,CASSSGPGQGGSAQYF
TRBV7-9,TRBJ2-3,NA,CASSPPAGAGGTQYF
TRBV29-1,TRBJ2-7,TRBD1,CSGWDRGTYEQYF
TRBV11-3,TRBJ2-2,NA,CASSGIIPGELFF
TRBV6-5,TRBJ2-7,TRBD1,CASSYSTRTGAGEQYF
TRBV19,TRBJ1-2,TRBD1,CASRPGGWGYTF
TRBV5-5,TRBJ2-3,TRBD2,CASSLTSGITDTQYF
TRBV6-6,TRBJ2-5,TRBD1,CASSYWDRVVQETQYF
TRBV4-1,TRBJ1-4,NA,CASSQKGVRLEKLFF
TRBV3-1/TRBV3-2,TRBJ1-2,NA,CASSQGGECTF
TRBV7-8,TRBJ2-1,NA,CASSLVFSGQTYNEQFF
TRBV9,TRBJ1-4,NA,CASSARQTTNEKLFF
TRBV4-1,TRBJ2-5,NA,CASSQDRKKETQYF
TRBV4-1,TRBJ2-7,NA,CASSSPGGNYEQYF
TRBV27,TRBJ2-2,TRBD2,CASSLGLAGDLNTGELFF
TRBV2,TRBJ2-7,TRBD1,CASRRDRGNEQYF
TRBV3-1/TRBV3-2,TRBJ1-3,NA,CASSPVGDSGNTIYF
TRBV5-8,TRBJ2-1,TRBD1,CASSLEGAAYNEQFF
TRBV5-6,TRBJ2-7,NA,CASSFRDFPYEQYF
TRBV7-3,TRBJ2-6,NA,CASSLNALEGANVLTF
TRBV7-2,TRBJ2-3,TRBD2,CASSLVSGSGGADTQYF
TRBV13,TRBJ2-7,TRBD2,CASSSDSGSSYEQYF
TRBV20-1,TRBJ2-1,NA,CSASYEQFF
TRBV3-1/TRBV3-2,TRBJ2-3,TRBD2,CASSDLGLAGTDTQYF
TRBV6-6,TRBJ1-2,TRBD1,CASSPTGAYGYTF
TRBV10-3,TRBJ2-1,TRBD2,CAISELAGGTYNEQFF
TRBV19,TRBJ1-4,TRBD1,CASSLGQVPTNEKLFF
TRBV5-1,TRBJ1-5,NA,CASSLEGRGQPQHF
TRBV19,TRBJ2-2,NA,CASSSRIAANTGELFF
TRBV19,TRBJ2-5,TRBD1,CASNRDRGQETQYF
TRBV4-1,TRBJ2-5,NA,CASSRRFEMRVETQYF
TRBV12-3/TRBV12-4,TRBJ1-1,NA,CASSLSGGEAFF
TRBV28,TRBJ1-6,TRBD1,CASSSGGSPLHF
TRBV4-1,TRBJ1-6,NA,CASSQGRSSYNSPLHF
TRBV21-1,TRBJ2-7,NA,CASSTHAREQYF
TRBV9,TRBJ2-3,TRBD2,CASSPGGYTDTQYF
TRBV11-2,TRBJ2-1,TRBD2,CASSDGLVKDEQFF
TRBV2,TRBJ2-1,NA,CASSEGPGSYNEQFF
TRBV3-1/TRBV3-2,TRBJ2-3,TRBD2,CASSQDLERLAGALTDTQYF
TRBV11-2,TRBJ2-1,TRBD1,CASSPPGTGIGMKQFF
TRBV6-5,TRBJ1-1,NA,CATRENMNTEAFF
TRBV29-1,TRBJ2-1,TRBD1,CSVIGTGAGEQFF
TRBV18,TRBJ2-7,TRBD2,CASSPRLGTSGPYEQYF
TRBV13,TRBJ2-2,NA,CASSFVVTGGELFF
TRBV13,TRBJ2-7,TRBD2,CASSLDSGSSYEQYF
TRBV28,TRBJ1-5,NA,CASSFGQGNQPQHF
TRBV5-4,TRBJ2-1,NA,CASSLAVEGLYNEQFF
TRBV2,TRBJ1-1,TRBD1,CASRADRGNTEAFF
TRBV15,TRBJ1-2,TRBD1,CATSRDTDRVGGYTF
TRBV20-1,TRBJ2-7,NA,CSASKPGSTYEQYF
TRBV30,TRBJ1-2,TRBD1,CAYFPGGQRGYTF
TRBV4-1,TRBJ1-5,NA,CASSQGQINQPQHF
TRBV6-5,TRBJ1-4,TRBD1,CASSTGQGSNEKLFF
TRBV9,TRBJ1-2,NA,CASSVGGRYGYTF